These T cell receptor beta chains were read from a single sample in a study of T cell repertoires in cytomegalovirus infection. One entry per CDR3 protein results from TCRdb running MiXCR on the reads. The sample has under 850,000 distinct CDR3 sequences, approximately 34% seen once; the top ten hold more than 2.5%. Sequencing was done on a sample of PBMCs. The receptors originated from a human donor in good health (CMV status not recorded). Some clones in this sample may be carry-over from other donors' samples. CDR3s include the opening cysteine and the closing phenylalanine or tryptophan. A D gene is named only where the DNA matches it firmly. Clone size is given for some rows only: seen once, a few or many times, or a class if the clone is expanded.

abundance	v_gene	j_gene	d_gene	CDR3aa	CDR3nt
-	TRBV2	TRBJ2-2	-	CASKVANTGELFF	TGTGCCAGCAAAGTCGCGAACACCGGGGAGCTGTTTTTT
few	TRBV4-2	TRBJ1-1	-	CASSQEAGETFF	TGTGCCAGCAGCCAAGAGGCCGGTGAAACTTTCTTT
few	TRBV2	TRBJ2-3	-	CASSDTRASTDTQYF	TGTGCCAGCAGTGATACCCGTGCTAGCACAGATACGCAGTATTTT
few	TRBV11-2	TRBJ1-2	-	CASSLVLGRMAGYTF	TGTGCCAGCAGCTTAGTACTGGGCAGAATGGCTGGCTACACCTTC
many	TRBV7-8	TRBJ1-6	-	CASSPDGSPLHF	TGTGCCAGCAGTCCAGATGGGTCACCCCTCCACTTT
-	TRBV20-1	TRBJ2-7	-	CSAKKTRGGLSEQYF	TGCAGTGCTAAAAAGACTCGCGGGGGCCTGTCCGAGCAGTACTTC
-	TRBV12-3/TRBV12-4	TRBJ2-1	TRBD2	CASSLDAAGGYYNEQFF	TGTGCCAGCAGTTTAGATGCAGCGGGAGGGTACTACAATGAGCAGTTCTTC
-	TRBV18	TRBJ1-1	-	CASSLQGHSNTEAFF	TGTGCCAGCTCACTGCAGGGACACTCGAACACTGAAGCTTTCTTT
-	TRBV20-1	TRBJ1-1	-	CSAKGVVNTEAFF	TGCAGTGCTAAAGGGGTGGTGAACACTGAAGCTTTCTTT
-	TRBV30	TRBJ2-7	-	CAWKPGLYEQYF	TGTGCCTGGAAACCCGGCCTCTACGAGCAGTACTTC
-	TRBV29-1	TRBJ2-7	-	CSVLLTDQYEQYF	TGCAGCGTTCTCTTGACGGATCAGTACGAGCAGTACTTC
few	TRBV12-3/TRBV12-4	TRBJ2-2	TRBD2	CASTPGGGELFF	TGTGCCAGCACCCCGGGGGGCGGGGAGCTGTTTTTT
once	TRBV7-9	TRBJ2-7	-	CASSLERGRDEQYF	TGTGCCAGCAGCTTAGAAAGGGGCCGGGACGAGCAGTACTTC
-	TRBV28	TRBJ1-2	-	CASSLFGSLGYTF	TGTGCCAGCAGTTTATTCGGCAGTCTGGGCTACACCTTC
-	TRBV19	TRBJ1-5	TRBD1	CASSRTRQGTNNQPQHF	TGTGCCAGTAGTAGAACCAGACAGGGGACAAACAATCAGCCCCAGCATTTT
once	TRBV28	TRBJ2-3	TRBD2	CASRTPTSGGGADTQYF	TGTGCCAGCAGAACTCCGACTAGCGGGGGGGGGGCAGATACGCAGTATTTT
few	TRBV11-2	TRBJ2-1	TRBD2	CASSGVAGGPWNEQFF	TGTGCCAGCAGCGGAGTAGCGGGGGGACCTTGGAATGAGCAGTTCTTC
-	TRBV7-2	TRBJ1-5	-	CASSLARERQPQHF	TGTGCCAGCAGCTTAGCCAGGGAAAGGCAGCCCCAGCATTTT
-	TRBV20-1	TRBJ1-4	-	CSARSDSGGEKLFF	TGCAGTGCTAGGTCGGACAGCGGGGGCGAAAAACTGTTTTTT
-	TRBV19	TRBJ2-2	TRBD1	CASRRTGAPLGTGELFF	TGTGCCAGTCGCCGGACAGGGGCCCCGCTTGGTACCGGGGAGCTGTTTTTT
-	TRBV7-6	TRBJ2-7	TRBD2	CASSSPRSSGSPNEQYF	TGTGCCAGCAGCTCACCTCGCTCTAGCGGGAGCCCCAACGAGCAGTACTTC
few	TRBV15	TRBJ2-6	-	CATRGSGANVLTF	TGTGCCACCCGGGGTTCTGGGGCCAACGTCCTGACTTTC
-	TRBV28	TRBJ2-1	TRBD2	CASSSISTSGPRSSYNEQFF	TGTGCCAGCAGTTCCATCTCGACTAGCGGGCCTAGGAGCTCCTACAATGAGCAGTTCTTC
-	TRBV20-1	TRBJ1-5	-	CSASPSVGNQPQHF	TGCAGTGCTAGTCCATCGGTGGGCAATCAGCCCCAGCATTTT
few	TRBV28	TRBJ1-6	TRBD1	CASSLSKPGGYSPLHF	TGTGCCAGCAGTTTATCCAAGCCAGGGGGCTATTCACCCCTCCACTTT
many	TRBV7-2	TRBJ1-1	-	CASSLAHGPDTEAFF	TGTGCCAGCAGCTTAGCGCACGGACCGGACACTGAAGCTTTCTTT
many	TRBV4-1	TRBJ1-2	TRBD1	CASTPGQLDSGGGYTF	TGCGCCAGCACCCCGGGACAGTTGGACTCAGGGGGGGGCTACACCTTC
many	TRBV4-1	TRBJ1-4	TRBD1	CASSQEAGTGNEKLFF	TGCGCCAGCAGCCAGGAGGCGGGGACAGGGAATGAAAAACTGTTTTTT
-	TRBV5-1	TRBJ1-2	TRBD1	CASSFGTADNYGYTF	TGCGCCAGCAGCTTCGGGACAGCGGATAACTATGGCTACACCTTC
few	TRBV28	TRBJ2-5	-	CASSFYVGETQYF	TGTGCCAGCAGTTTTTACGTGGGGGAGACCCAGTACTTC
few	TRBV6-1	TRBJ1-3	-	CASRGYRRYSGNTIYF	TGTGCCAGCAGGGGGTACCGACGGTACTCTGGAAACACCATATATTTT
-	TRBV24-1	TRBJ1-5	TRBD1	CATSDSRQGYSNQPQHF	TGTGCCACCAGTGACTCCAGACAGGGCTATAGCAATCAGCCCCAGCATTTT
-	TRBV28	TRBJ2-7	-	CASSLGGLEGSEQYF	TGTGCCAGCAGTTTGGGGGGTTTAGAGGGGAGCGAGCAGTACTTC
-	TRBV3-1	TRBJ2-5	TRBD1	CASSPNYRQGKETQYF	TGTGCCAGCAGCCCTAATTATCGACAGGGTAAAGAGACCCAGTACTTC
many	TRBV7-2	TRBJ2-4	-	CASSYPVHPEGALKNIQYF	TGTGCCAGCAGCTACCCGGTTCATCCCGAGGGCGCCCTCAAAAACATTCAGTACTTC
few	TRBV10-3	TRBJ2-2	TRBD2	CAISDPTLAGEDTGELFF	TGTGCCATCAGTGACCCTACGCTAGCGGGGGAAGACACCGGGGAGCTGTTTTTT
-	TRBV6-6	TRBJ1-5	-	CASSYSQGYNQPQHF	TGTGCCAGCAGTTACTCTCAGGGTTACAATCAGCCCCAGCATTTT
few	TRBV4-1	TRBJ1-5	-	CASSQVQGEQPQHF	TGCGCCAGCAGCCAAGTACAGGGAGAACAGCCCCAGCATTTT
-	TRBV6-6	TRBJ2-1	TRBD2	CASSSRGLADNEQFF	TGTGCCAGCTCTAGCCGGGGACTAGCGGACAATGAGCAGTTCTTC
-	TRBV7-9	TRBJ1-4	-	CASSIRGGNEKLFF	TGTGCCAGCAGCATCCGGGGAGGCAATGAAAAACTGTTTTTT
few	TRBV7-2	TRBJ2-7	TRBD2	CASSRTGTSGRREQYF	TGTGCCAGCAGCCGGACCGGGACTAGCGGGAGAAGAGAGCAGTACTTC
-	TRBV7-3	TRBJ1-5	-	CASSLRTQPQHF	TGTGCCAGCAGCTTAAGGACTCAGCCCCAGCATTTT
-	TRBV6-1	TRBJ1-1	-	CASRPLSNTEAFF	TGTGCCAGCAGACCCCTCTCGAACACTGAAGCTTTCTTT
once	TRBV20-1	TRBJ2-7	TRBD2	CSALPSGGGYEQYF	TGCAGTGCTCTCCCCTCGGGGGGGGGTTACGAGCAGTACTTC
few	TRBV20-1	TRBJ1-5	TRBD1	CSAEQGADQPQHF	TGCAGTGCTGAACAGGGGGCGGATCAGCCCCAGCATTTT
-	TRBV11-2	TRBJ2-3	-	CASRTTISTDTQYF	TGTGCCAGCAGGACTACCATTAGCACAGATACGCAGTATTTT
few	TRBV28	TRBJ1-1	-	CASSVRGHLNTEAFF	TGTGCCAGCAGTGTCAGGGGACACCTGAACACTGAAGCTTTCTTT